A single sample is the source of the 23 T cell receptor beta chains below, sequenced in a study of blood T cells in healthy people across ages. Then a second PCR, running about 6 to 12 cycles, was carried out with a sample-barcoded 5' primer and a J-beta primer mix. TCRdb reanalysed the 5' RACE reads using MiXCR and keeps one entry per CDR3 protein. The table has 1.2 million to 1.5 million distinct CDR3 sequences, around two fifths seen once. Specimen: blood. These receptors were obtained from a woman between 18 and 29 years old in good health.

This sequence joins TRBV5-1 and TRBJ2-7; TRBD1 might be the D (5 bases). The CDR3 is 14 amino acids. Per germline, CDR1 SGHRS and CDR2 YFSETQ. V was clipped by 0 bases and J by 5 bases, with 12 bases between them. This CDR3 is CASSLEGARDEQYF. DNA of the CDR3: TGCGCCAGCAGCTTGGAAGGGGCCCGGGACGAGCAGTACTTC.

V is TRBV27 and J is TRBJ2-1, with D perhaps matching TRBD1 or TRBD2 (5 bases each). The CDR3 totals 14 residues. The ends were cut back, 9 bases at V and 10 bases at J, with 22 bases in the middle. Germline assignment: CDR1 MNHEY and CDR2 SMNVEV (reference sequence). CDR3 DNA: TGTGCCAGAAACGGGGTCAGGGAAGATCCCGAGCAGTTCTTC. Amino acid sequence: CARNGVREDPEQFF.

The CDR3 region has the DNA TGCAGTGCTGGGCGGGAGGGGAGTTACGAGCAGTACTTC. It yields the protein CSAGREGSYEQYF. This chain connects TRBV20-1 to TRBJ2-7; 9 nucleotides align to TRBD2. The CDR3 loop spans 13 amino acids. Germline V gene lookup returns CDR1 DFQATT and CDR2 SNEGSKA (reference sequence). V gave up 5 bases and J gave up 4 bases; unmatched junction bases: 6.

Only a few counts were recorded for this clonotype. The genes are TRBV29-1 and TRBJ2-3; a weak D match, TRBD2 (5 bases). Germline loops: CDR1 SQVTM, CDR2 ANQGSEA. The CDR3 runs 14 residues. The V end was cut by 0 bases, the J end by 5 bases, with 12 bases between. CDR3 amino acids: CSVEETRRLDTQYF. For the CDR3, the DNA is TGCAGCGTTGAAGAAACTAGGAGGTTAGATACGCAGTATTTT.

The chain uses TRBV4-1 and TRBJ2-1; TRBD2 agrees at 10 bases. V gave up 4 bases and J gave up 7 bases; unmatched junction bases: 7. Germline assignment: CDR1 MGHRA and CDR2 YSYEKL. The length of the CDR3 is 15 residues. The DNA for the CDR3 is TGCGCCAGCAGCCGTCCTAGCGGGAGTGGGAATGAGCAGTTCTTC. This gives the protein CASSRPSGSGNEQFF.

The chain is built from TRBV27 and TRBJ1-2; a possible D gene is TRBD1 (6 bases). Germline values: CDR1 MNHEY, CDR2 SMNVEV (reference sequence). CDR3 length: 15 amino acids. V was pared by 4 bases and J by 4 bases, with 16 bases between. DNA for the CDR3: TGTGCCAGCAGTTCAATGGGCGGAGGGGGCTATGGCTACACCTTC. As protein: CASSSMGGGGYGYTF.

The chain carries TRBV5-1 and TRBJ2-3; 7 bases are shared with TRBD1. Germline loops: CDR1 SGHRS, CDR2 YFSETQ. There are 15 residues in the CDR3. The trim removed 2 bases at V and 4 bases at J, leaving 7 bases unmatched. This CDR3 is CASSFEGAMPDTQYF. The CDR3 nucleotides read TGCGCCAGCAGCTTTGAGGGGGCAATGCCAGATACGCAGTATTTT.

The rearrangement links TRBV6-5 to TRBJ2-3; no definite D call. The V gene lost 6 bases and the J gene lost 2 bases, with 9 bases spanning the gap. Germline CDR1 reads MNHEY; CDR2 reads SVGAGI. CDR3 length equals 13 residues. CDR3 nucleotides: TGTGCCAGCAGAGGAGTGGCCACAGATACGCAGTATTTT. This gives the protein CASRGVATDTQYF.

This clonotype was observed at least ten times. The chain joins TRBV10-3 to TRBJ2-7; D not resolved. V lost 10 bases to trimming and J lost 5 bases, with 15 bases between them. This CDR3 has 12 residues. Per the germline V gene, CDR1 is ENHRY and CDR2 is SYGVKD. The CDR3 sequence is CATKNASHEQYF. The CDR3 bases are TGTGCCACCAAAAATGCCAGCCACGAGCAGTACTTC.

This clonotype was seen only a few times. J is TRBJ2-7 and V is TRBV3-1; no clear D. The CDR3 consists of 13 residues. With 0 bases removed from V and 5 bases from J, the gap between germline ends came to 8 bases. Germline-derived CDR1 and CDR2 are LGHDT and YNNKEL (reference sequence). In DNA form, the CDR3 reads TGTGCCAGCAGCCAAGATAGGACCGACGAGCAGTACTTC. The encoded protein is CASSQDRTDEQYF.

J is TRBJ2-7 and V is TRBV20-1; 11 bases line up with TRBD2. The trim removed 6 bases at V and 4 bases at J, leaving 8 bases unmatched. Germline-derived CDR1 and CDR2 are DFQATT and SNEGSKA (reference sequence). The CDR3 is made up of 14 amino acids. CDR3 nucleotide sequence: TGCAGTGCCCCCGGGACTAGCGGCCGTTACGAGCAGTACTTC. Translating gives CSAPGTSGRYEQYF.

The CDR3 DNA follows: TGCAGTGCTAGACGGGAGGGGAGTCAGCCCCAGCATTTT. Translating it yields CSARREGSQPQHF. The chain is built from TRBV20-1 and TRBJ1-5; tentatively, D is TRBD1 (5 bases). V lost 2 bases and J 6 bases, leaving 11 bases between the germline ends. Germline V lookup: CDR1 DFQATT, CDR2 SNEGSKA (reference sequence). The CDR3 runs to 13 residues.

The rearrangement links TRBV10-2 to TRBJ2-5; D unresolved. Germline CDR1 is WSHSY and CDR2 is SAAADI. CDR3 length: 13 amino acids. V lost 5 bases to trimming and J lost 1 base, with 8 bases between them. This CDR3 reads CASSHYRQETQYF. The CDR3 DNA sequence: TGCGCCAGCAGTCACTACCGCCAAGAGACCCAGTACTTC.

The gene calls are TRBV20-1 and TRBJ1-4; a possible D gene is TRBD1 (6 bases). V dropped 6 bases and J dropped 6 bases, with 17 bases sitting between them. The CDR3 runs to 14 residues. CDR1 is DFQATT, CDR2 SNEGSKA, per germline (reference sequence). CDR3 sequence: CSAVNRAVDEKLFF. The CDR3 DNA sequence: TGCAGTGCCGTCAACAGGGCGGTAGATGAAAAACTGTTTTTT.

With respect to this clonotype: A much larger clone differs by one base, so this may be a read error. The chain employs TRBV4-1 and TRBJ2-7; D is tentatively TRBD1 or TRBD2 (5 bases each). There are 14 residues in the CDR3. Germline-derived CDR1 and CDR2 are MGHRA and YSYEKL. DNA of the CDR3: TGCGCCAACAGCCAAGTGGGGACCAGCTACGAGCAGTACTTC. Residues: CANSQVGTSYEQYF.

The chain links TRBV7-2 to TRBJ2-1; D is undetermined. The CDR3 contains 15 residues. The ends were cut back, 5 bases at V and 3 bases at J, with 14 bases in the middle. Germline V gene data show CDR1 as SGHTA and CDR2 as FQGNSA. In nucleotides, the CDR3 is TGTGCCAGCAGCCCCCCCCTAGTGTTCTACAATGAGCAGTTCTTC. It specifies CASSPPLVFYNEQFF.

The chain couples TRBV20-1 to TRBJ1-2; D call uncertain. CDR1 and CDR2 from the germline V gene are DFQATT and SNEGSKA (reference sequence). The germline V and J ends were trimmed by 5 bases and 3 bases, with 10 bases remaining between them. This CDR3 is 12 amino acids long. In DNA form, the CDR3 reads TGCAGTGCTGTTGTGGTTGACTATGGCTACACCTTC. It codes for CSAVVVDYGYTF.

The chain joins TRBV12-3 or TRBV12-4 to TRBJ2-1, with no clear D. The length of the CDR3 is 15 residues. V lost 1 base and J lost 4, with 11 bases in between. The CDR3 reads CASSLEVSKYNEQFF. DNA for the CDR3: TGTGCCAGCAGTTTAGAAGTCTCTAAGTACAATGAGCAGTTCTTC.

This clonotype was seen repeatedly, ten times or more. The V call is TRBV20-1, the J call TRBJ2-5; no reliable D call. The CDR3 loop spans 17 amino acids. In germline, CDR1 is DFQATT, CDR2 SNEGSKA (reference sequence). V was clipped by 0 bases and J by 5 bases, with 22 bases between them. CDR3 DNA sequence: TGCAGTGCTAGAGATGGCGAGCTAGAGATCTTAGGGGAGACCCAGTACTTC. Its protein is CSARDGELEILGETQYF.

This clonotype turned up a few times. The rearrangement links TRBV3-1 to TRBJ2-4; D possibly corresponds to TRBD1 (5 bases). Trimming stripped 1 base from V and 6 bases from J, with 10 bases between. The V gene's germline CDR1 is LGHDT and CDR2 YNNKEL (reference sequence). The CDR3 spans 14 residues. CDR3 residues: CASSQGQGSNIQYF. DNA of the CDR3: TGTGCCAGCAGCCAAGGGCAGGGATCAAACATTCAGTACTTC.

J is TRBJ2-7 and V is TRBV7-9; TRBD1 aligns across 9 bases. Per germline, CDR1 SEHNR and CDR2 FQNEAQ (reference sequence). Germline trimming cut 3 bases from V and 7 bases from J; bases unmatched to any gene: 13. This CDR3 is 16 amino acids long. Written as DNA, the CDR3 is TGTGCCAGCAGCTTGGGGGCACAGGGGGCGAGCCATGAGCAGTACTTC. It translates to CASSLGAQGASHEQYF.

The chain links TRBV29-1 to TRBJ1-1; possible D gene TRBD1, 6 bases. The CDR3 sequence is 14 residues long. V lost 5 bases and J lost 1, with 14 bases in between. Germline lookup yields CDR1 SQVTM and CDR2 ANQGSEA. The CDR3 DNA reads TGCAGCGTTCGTAAAGGGGGGAAGAACACTGAAGCTTTCTTT. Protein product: CSVRKGGKNTEAFF.

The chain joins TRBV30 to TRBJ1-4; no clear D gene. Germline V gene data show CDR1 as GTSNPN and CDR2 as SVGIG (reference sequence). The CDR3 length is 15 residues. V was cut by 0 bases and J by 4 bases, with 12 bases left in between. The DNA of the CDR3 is TGTGCCTGGAGTGTACCGGAGAGAAATAATGAAAAACTGTTTTTT. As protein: CAWSVPERNNEKLFF. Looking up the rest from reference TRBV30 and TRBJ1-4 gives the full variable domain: SQTIHQWPATLVQPVGSPLSLECTVEGTSNPNLYWYRQAAGRGLQLLFYSVGIGQISSEVPQNLSASRPQDRQFILSSKKLLLSDSGFYLCAWSVPERNNEKLFFGSGTQLSVL.